One sample yielded the 19 T cell receptor beta chains listed below, sequenced in a study of T cell responses to AZD1222 COVID-19 vaccine. The method was immunoSEQ multiplex PCR; TCRdb's version includes in-frame clones alone and lacks a portion of them. The table shows about 30,000 clones, with about 94% occurring only once. The input for sequencing was peripheral blood, taken on day 0 of AZD1222 vaccination. The receptors were gathered from an adult in good health.

The V call is TRBV7-2, the J call TRBJ2-7; 7 positions match TRBD2. The CDR3 loop spans 14 amino acids. The junction had 7 bases not matched to a gene; V was cut back by 2 bases and J by 6 bases. Germline loops: CDR1 SGHTA, CDR2 FQGNSA. The CDR3 region is CASSLTGGTGEQYF. As DNA, the CDR3 is TGTGCCAGCAGCTTAACGGGGGGAACTGGCGAGCAGTACTTC.

J is TRBJ1-6 and V is TRBV18; D ambiguous. CDR1 is KGHSH and CDR2 is LQKENI in the germline V gene. This CDR3 has 16 amino acids. V gave up 6 bases and J gave up 5 bases, with 17 bases separating them. The CDR3 reads CASSRNPAAHNSPLHF. The CDR3 DNA reads as TGTGCCAGCTCCCGAAACCCGGCGGCTCATAATTCACCCCTCCACTTT.

The V gene is TRBV18, the J gene TRBJ1-6; maybe TRBD1 (5 bases). Deletions cut 3 bases from V and 11 bases from J, with 14 bases between. Germline CDR1 reads KGHSH; CDR2 reads LQKENI. The CDR3 contains 14 residues. CDR3 sequence: CASSPGGVVAPLHF. CDR3 DNA sequence: TGTGCCAGCTCACCGGGGGGGGTTGTGGCACCCCTCCACTTT.

The chain recombines TRBV9 with TRBJ2-3; TRBD2 might be the D (7 bases). The germline V gene has CDR1 SGDLS and CDR2 YYNGEE. V was pared by 2 bases and J by 0 bases, with 13 bases between. The CDR3 is 16 residues long. CDR3 loop: CASSVLGGPSTDTQYF. CDR3 nucleotide sequence: TGTGCCAGCAGCGTCCTCGGGGGGCCTAGCACAGATACGCAGTATTTT.

CDR3 loop: CASSIALTVYTYEQYF. The CDR3 nucleotides read TGTGCCAGTAGTATAGCCCTGACAGTTTATACCTACGAGCAGTACTTC. The V and J genes are TRBV19 and TRBJ2-7; D perhaps matches TRBD1 (5 bases). The germline V gene has CDR1 LNHDA and CDR2 SQIVND (reference sequence). The germline V and J ends were trimmed by 1 base and 2 bases, with 15 bases remaining between them. This CDR3 has 16 residues.

The V and J genes are TRBV20-1 and TRBJ2-5; D uncertain. V lost 3 bases to trimming and J lost 5 bases, with 16 bases between them. Germline loops: CDR1 DFQATT, CDR2 SNEGSKA (reference sequence). The length of the CDR3 is 14 residues. The CDR3 coding sequence is TGCAGTGCTAGTCTCATCGCCGGCCGGGAGACCCAGTACTTC. It encodes CSASLIAGRETQYF.

The chain uses TRBV4-3 and TRBJ2-7; 9 bases agree with TRBD2. The germline gives CDR1 LGHNA, CDR2 YSLEER. CDR3 size: 16 residues. The V segment lost 0 bases and the J segment 6 bases; nucleotides outside the gene matches: 9. The CDR3 sequence is CASSQDRREGPGEQYF. Here the CDR3 DNA reads TGCGCCAGCAGCCAAGATCGGCGGGAGGGCCCCGGCGAGCAGTACTTC.

The chain is built from TRBV5-1 and TRBJ1-1; D is possibly TRBD1 (5 bases). With 2 bases removed from V and 4 bases from J, the gap between germline ends came to 9 bases. CDR1 SGHRS and CDR2 YFSETQ come from the germline V gene. This CDR3 is 13 amino acids long. CDR3 nucleotides: TGCGCCAGCAGCTTCGGGGGGACCACTGAAGCTTTCTTT. This codes for CASSFGGTTEAFF.

Only one count was recorded for this clone. The CDR3 here is CVVSRDSNEKLFF. The CDR3 DNA is TGTGTCGTAAGCAGGGACTCTAATGAAAAACTGTTTTTT. The V gene is TRBV30, the J gene TRBJ1-4; a weak D match, TRBD1 (5 bases). This CDR3 is 13 amino acids long. Germline V gives CDR1 GTSNPN, CDR2 SVGIG (reference sequence).

The chain carries TRBV5-1 and TRBJ1-5; D gene uncertain. The germline gives CDR1 SGHRS, CDR2 YFSETQ. The CDR3 sequence is 14 residues long. Trimming pared 1 base from V and 6 bases from J, leaving 11 bases between. CDR3 protein: CASSLNGRSQPQHF. CDR3 coding DNA: TGCGCCAGCAGCTTGAACGGTCGGAGTCAGCCCCAGCATTTT. The whole variable domain, filled in from reference TRBV5-1 and TRBJ1-5, reads KAGVTQTPRYLIKTRGQQVTLSCSPISGHRSVSWYQQTPGQGLQFLFEYFSETQRNKGNFPGRFSGRQFSNSRSEMNVSTLELGDSALYLCASSLNGRSQPQHFGDGTRLSIL.

The J gene is TRBJ1-6, the V gene TRBV19; 10 positions agree with TRBD1. V was clipped by 3 bases and J by 7 bases; unmatched bases: 6. Germline CDR1 reads LNHDA; CDR2 reads SQIVND (reference sequence). This CDR3 comprises 16 residues. CDR3 protein: CASSMGGGQGNSPLHF. The CDR3 bases are TGTGCCAGTAGTATGGGCGGGGGACAGGGGAATTCACCCCTCCACTTT.

This clone was found once. The chain couples TRBV5-1 to TRBJ2-3; 9 bases fit TRBD2. The V segment lost 3 bases and the J segment 4 bases; nucleotides outside the gene matches: 6. Germline lookup yields CDR1 SGHRS and CDR2 YFSETQ. The CDR3 contains 15 residues. The CDR3 loop is CASSSPGLASDTQYF. The CDR3 bases are TGCGCCAGCAGCTCGCCGGGACTAGCTTCAGATACGCAGTATTTT.

The V call is TRBV6-5, the J call TRBJ1-2, with D possibly matching TRBD1 (5 bases). Germline CDR1 is MNHEY and CDR2 is SVGAGI. V was clipped by 0 bases and J by 1 base, with 12 bases between them. The CDR3 extends over 16 amino acids. CDR3 amino acids: CASSYSGTGSNYGYTF. DNA of the CDR3: TGTGCCAGCAGTTACTCGGGGACGGGGAGTAACTATGGCTACACCTTC.

This chain uses TRBV6-5 with TRBJ1-4; D gene uncertain. Germline V lookup: CDR1 MNHEY, CDR2 SVGAGI. With 6 bases removed from V and 7 bases from J, the gap between germline ends came to 15 bases. CDR3 length: 14 amino acids. CDR3: CASSLPPGTEKLFF. CDR3 DNA sequence: TGTGCCAGCAGCCTTCCTCCGGGCACTGAAAAACTGTTTTTT.

This chain links TRBV29-1 with TRBJ1-1; maybe TRBD1 (6 bases). This CDR3 has 15 residues. Germline V CDR1 and CDR2: SQVTM, ANQGSEA. The V and J ends lost 2 bases and 0 bases respectively, with 13 bases between them. The CDR3, as DNA: TGCAGCGTTGAAAACAGGGATGGCATGAACACTGAAGCTTTCTTT. This sequence encodes CSVENRDGMNTEAFF.

This clone was counted once. The rearrangement links TRBV9 to TRBJ1-1; TRBD1 might be the D (6 bases). CDR1 and CDR2 from the germline V gene are SGDLS and YYNGEE. The CDR3 is 16 residues long. V was cut by 4 bases and J by 0 bases, with 16 bases left in between. The CDR3 region has the DNA TGTGCCAGCAGCTCCCAACCGGGACAACTGAACACTGAAGCTTTCTTT. Its translation is CASSSQPGQLNTEAFF.

The V gene is TRBV14, the J gene TRBJ1-1, with 8 nucleotides matching TRBD1. In germline, CDR1 is SGHDN, CDR2 FVKESK. Trimming cost V 3 bases and J 1 base; bases outside gene matches: 4. The CDR3 is 15 residues long. CDR3 sequence (DNA): TGTGCCAGCAGCCAGTTAGACAGGGGGAACACTGAAGCTTTCTTT. Protein product: CASSQLDRGNTEAFF.

The chain carries TRBV12-3 or TRBV12-4 and TRBJ2-1; D not resolved. The CDR3 has 13 residues. V was trimmed by 1 base and J by 6 bases, leaving 7 bases between them. This chain's CDR3 is CASSLDSVNEQFF. As DNA, the CDR3 is TGTGCCAGCAGTTTAGACTCCGTCAATGAGCAGTTCTTC.

The V and J genes are TRBV10-3 and TRBJ2-7, with 11 nucleotides matching TRBD2. This CDR3 is 16 amino acids long. The germline V gene has CDR1 ENHRY and CDR2 SYGVKD. J lost 6 bases, V lost 4 bases, and 11 bases had no gene match. The CDR3 is CAISVRLAGTGGEQYF. As DNA, the CDR3 is TGTGCCATCAGTGTTAGACTAGCGGGGACGGGGGGCGAGCAGTACTTC.